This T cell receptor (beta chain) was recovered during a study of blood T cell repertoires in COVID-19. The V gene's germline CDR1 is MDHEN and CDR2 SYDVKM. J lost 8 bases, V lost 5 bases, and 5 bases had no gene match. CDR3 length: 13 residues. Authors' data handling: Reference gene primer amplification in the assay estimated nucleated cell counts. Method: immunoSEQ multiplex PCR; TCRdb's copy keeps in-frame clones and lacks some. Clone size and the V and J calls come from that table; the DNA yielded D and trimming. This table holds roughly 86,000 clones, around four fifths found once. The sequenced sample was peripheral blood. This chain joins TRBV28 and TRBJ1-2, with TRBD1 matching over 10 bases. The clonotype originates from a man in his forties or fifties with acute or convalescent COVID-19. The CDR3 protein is CASSLGTGEGYTF. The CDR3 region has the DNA TGTGCCAGCAGTCTCGGGACAGGGGAAGGCTACACCTTC.